One and the same sample provided the 26 T cell receptor beta chains below, sequenced in a study of T cell changes during pregnancy in multiple sclerosis. Sequencing used immunoSEQ multiplex PCR; TCRdb keeps in-frame clones, though not all of them. The table has tens of thousands of clones, 93% seen once; the top ten hold approximately 3.5%. The sample here was CD8+ T cells from peripheral blood mononuclear cells, taken in the second trimester of pregnancy. The receptors shown here come from a female donor with multiple sclerosis, enrolled in a pregnancy study.

This clone was observed once. The chain couples TRBV7-3 to TRBJ2-1; TRBD2 matches 9 bases. The CDR3 is 19 residues long. Germline CDR1 and CDR2: SGHTA and FQGTGA. J lost 6 bases, V lost 1 base, and 16 bases had no gene match. CDR3 loop: CASSLNGGTPRGGVNEQFF. The CDR3 bases are TGTGCCAGCAGCTTAAATGGTGGAACCCCGCGGGGGGGCGTCAATGAGCAGTTCTTC.

This chain connects TRBV30 to TRBJ2-7, with TRBD1 matching over 9 bases. The CDR3 extends over 15 amino acids. V was pared by 3 bases and J by 3 bases, with 9 bases of the junction left unmatched. The germline V gene encodes CDR1 GTSNPN and CDR2 SVGIG (reference sequence). The CDR3 region is CAWSDRDRVVYEQYF. The CDR3 nucleotides are TGTGCCTGGAGCGACCGGGACAGGGTTGTCTACGAGCAGTACTTC.

The chain carries TRBV30 and TRBJ1-2; D is undetermined. The V gene's germline CDR1 is GTSNPN and CDR2 SVGIG (reference sequence). The CDR3 totals 11 residues. Trimming pared 0 bases from V and 6 bases from J, leaving 5 bases between. The CDR3 protein is CAWSVSHGYTF. The CDR3 bases are TGTGCCTGGAGTGTGTCTCATGGCTACACCTTC.

This clone was observed once. The chain couples TRBV5-4 to TRBJ1-1, with a tentative D call TRBD1 (6 bases). This CDR3 spans 16 amino acids. V was clipped by 3 bases and J by 4 bases, with 19 bases between them. Germline-derived CDR1 and CDR2 are SGHNT and YYREEE (reference sequence). In nucleotides, the CDR3 is TGTGCCAGCAGCTATACATCAGGGGATATGGGCACTGAAGCTTTCTTT. It encodes CASSYTSGDMGTEAFF.

The chain employs TRBV5-5 and TRBJ2-7; TRBD1 matches at 7 bases. With V trimmed by 3 bases and J by 7 bases, 19 bases remained unmatched. The V gene's germline CDR1 is SGHKS and CDR2 YYEKEE (reference sequence). CDR3 size: 17 residues. The DNA for the CDR3 is TGTGCCAGCAGCTCTCCTCCTTTCGACAGGGCTACACGAGAGCAGTACTTC. Its translation is CASSSPPFDRATREQYF. The whole variable domain, remainder taken from reference TRBV5-5 and TRBJ2-7, is DAGVTQSPTHLIKTRGQQVTLRCSPISGHKSVSWYQQVLGQGPQFIFQYYEKEERGRGNFPDRFSARQFPNYSSELNVNALLLGDSALYLCASSSPPFDRATREQYFGPGTRLTVT.

This chain uses TRBV19 with TRBJ2-3; 7 bases align to TRBD2. The CDR3 covers 16 residues. Germline CDR1 reads LNHDA; CDR2 reads SQIVND (reference sequence). V lost 3 bases to trimming and J lost 3 bases; unmatched junction nucleotides: 9. The CDR3 DNA sequence: TGTGCCAGTAGTATGAGGGTGAGCGGGATTACAGATACGCAGTATTTT. This gives the protein CASSMRVSGITDTQYF.

The J gene is TRBJ2-7, the V gene TRBV7-7; D is possibly TRBD2 (5 bases). This CDR3 contains 15 residues. Germline V gene lookup returns CDR1 SSHAT and CDR2 FNYEAQ (reference sequence). Between the trimmed V and J ends, which lost 5 bases and 2 bases, there was a span of 16 bases. In DNA, the CDR3 is TGTGCCAGCAGCCCCCTCTCCGGGAATACCTACGAGCAGTACTTC. Amino acids: CASSPLSGNTYEQYF.

This chain connects TRBV19 to TRBJ2-1, with unresolved D. Looked up from germline, CDR1 is LNHDA and CDR2 is SQIVND (reference sequence). The V end lost 3 bases, the J end lost 3 bases, and 9 bases lay between the germline ends. The CDR3 covers 14 residues. CDR3 protein: CASSISDFYNEQFF. The CDR3 DNA is TGTGCCAGTAGTATCTCAGACTTCTACAATGAGCAGTTCTTC.

This chain joins TRBV27 and TRBJ1-5; TRBD1 is a possible D gene (6 bases). The V and J ends lost 5 bases and 3 bases respectively, with 11 bases between them. Germline V gene lookup returns CDR1 MNHEY and CDR2 SMNVEV (reference sequence). The CDR3 totals 14 residues. This CDR3 is CASSPGQFNQPQHF. For the CDR3, the DNA is TGTGCCAGCAGTCCCGGACAGTTCAATCAGCCCCAGCATTTT.

The chain carries TRBV2 and TRBJ1-6; 10 bases align to TRBD1. The CDR3 sequence is 14 residues long. Germline V lookup: CDR1 SNHLY, CDR2 FYNNEI. Unmatched junction bases numbered 2, after V lost 4 bases and J lost 8 bases. The CDR3 loop is CASSVDRGYSPLHF. In nucleotides, the CDR3 is TGTGCCAGCAGTGTGGACAGGGGGTATTCACCCCTCCACTTT. Complete variable domain (other parts from reference TRBV2 and TRBJ1-6): EPEVTQTPSHQVTQMGQEVILRCVPISNHLYFYWYRQILGQKVEFLVSFYNNEISEKSEIFDDQFSVERPDGSNFTLKIRSTKLEDSAMYFCASSVDRGYSPLHFGNGTRLTVT.

The chain joins TRBV4-2 to TRBJ2-7; no definite D call. Trimming cost V 0 bases and J 1 base, with 7 bases left between them. The CDR3 has 14 residues. Germline lookup yields CDR1 LGHNA and CDR2 YNFKEQ. Written as DNA, the CDR3 is TGTGCCAGCAGCCAAGAACAGTCATCCTACGAGCAGTACTTC. Translating gives CASSQEQSSYEQYF.

This rearrangement joins TRBV11-2 to TRBJ2-7; TRBD1 matches 9 bases. Germline CDR1 is SGHAT and CDR2 is FQNNGV. Losses at the gene ends were 5 bases for V and 6 bases for J; bases not matched to a gene: 8. This CDR3 has 14 amino acids. The CDR3 loop reads CASSADRGGPEQYF. In DNA, the CDR3 is TGTGCCAGCAGCGCGGACAGGGGAGGACCCGAGCAGTACTTC.

V usage is TRBV9 and J usage is TRBJ1-1, with D perhaps matching TRBD1 (5 bases). V was shortened by 0 bases and J by 4 bases, with 10 bases between the two germline ends. From germline, CDR1 is SGDLS and CDR2 YYNGEE. The CDR3 extends over 14 amino acids. The CDR3 protein is CASSVGQGRTEAFF. CDR3 coding DNA: TGTGCCAGCAGCGTAGGGCAGGGTCGCACTGAAGCTTTCTTT.

The V call is TRBV7-9, the J call TRBJ2-1; 9 bases are shared with TRBD2. V was clipped by 5 bases and J by 4 bases; unmatched bases: 12. This CDR3 region has 17 residues. Germline CDR1 is SEHNR and CDR2 is FQNEAQ (reference sequence). The CDR3 DNA reads TGTGCCAGCAGCACGTCGATATTAGCGGGGGCATACAATGAGCAGTTCTTC. Protein sequence: CASSTSILAGAYNEQFF.

The rearrangement joins TRBV27 to TRBJ1-1; TRBD1 matches 7 bases. Germline CDR1 is MNHEY and CDR2 is SMNVEV (reference sequence). Losses at the gene ends were 5 bases for V and 8 bases for J; bases not matched to a gene: 11. CDR3 length: 14 residues. CDR3: CASSPYRTGSEAFF. In DNA form, the CDR3 reads TGTGCCAGCAGTCCTTATCGGACAGGATCCGAAGCTTTCTTT.

CDR3 nucleotides: TGTGCCAGCAGCCCCCAGGGGCGAACCTACGAGCAGTACTTC. Translating it yields CASSPQGRTYEQYF. The chain recombines TRBV9 with TRBJ2-7, with D possibly being TRBD1 (6 bases). CDR3 length: 14 amino acids. In germline, CDR1 is SGDLS, CDR2 YYNGEE. Trimming shortened V by 4 bases and J by 2 bases, and 13 bases separated the two germline ends.

The V and J genes are TRBV9 and TRBJ2-3, with TRBD2 as a possible D gene (5 bases). CDR1 and CDR2 from the germline V gene are SGDLS and YYNGEE. The CDR3 spans 12 residues. The V and J ends lost 3 bases and 7 bases respectively, with 9 bases between them. CDR3 nucleotides: TGTGCCAGCAGCGAGAGGGAAAATACGCAGTATTTT. This translates into CASSERENTQYF. The entire variable domain, with the rest obtained from reference TRBV9 and TRBJ2-3, is as follows: DSGVTQTPKHLITATGQRVTLRCSPRSGDLSVYWYQQSLDQGLQFLIQYYNGEERAKGNILERFSAQQFPDLHSELNLSSLELGDSALYFCASSERENTQYFGPGTRLTVL.

V gene TRBV6-1 combines with J gene TRBJ1-5; D perhaps matches TRBD1 (6 bases). V was trimmed by 2 bases and J by 1 base, leaving 12 bases between them. CDR1 is MNHNS, CDR2 SASEGT, per germline. This CDR3 has 16 residues. This CDR3 reads CASSEWHRASNQPQHF. Written as DNA, the CDR3 is TGTGCCAGCAGTGAATGGCACAGGGCAAGCAATCAGCCCCAGCATTTT.

This clone was detected only once. The chain uses TRBV6-1 and TRBJ2-7; perhaps TRBD2 as D (6 bases). Trimming left V 1 base short and J 5 bases short, with 21 bases between. CDR1 and CDR2 from the germline V gene are MNHNS and SASEGT. This CDR3 is 17 amino acids long. The CDR3 bases are TGTGCCAGCAGTGAAGTAATTACTGGGGGGAATCTGGACGAGCAGTACTTC. This sequence encodes CASSEVITGGNLDEQYF.

V usage is TRBV9 and J usage is TRBJ2-5; 9 nucleotides match TRBD2. The CDR3 has 17 residues. Germline V gene data show CDR1 as SGDLS and CDR2 as YYNGEE. The ends lost 4 bases at V and 4 bases at J; junction bases unmatched: 14. The CDR3 spells CASSPGGSGRLIETQYF. The CDR3 DNA follows: TGTGCCAGCAGCCCGGGGGGTAGCGGGAGACTTATAGAGACCCAGTACTTC.

The chain employs TRBV5-1 and TRBJ1-4; possible D gene TRBD1, 6 bases. This CDR3 comprises 16 residues. The V gene's germline CDR1 is SGHRS and CDR2 YFSETQ. With 3 bases removed from V and 0 bases from J, the gap between germline ends came to 12 bases. CDR3 nucleotide sequence: TGCGCCAGCAGCTCTACAGGGTTAGCAACTAATGAAAAACTGTTTTTT. Its protein product is CASSSTGLATNEKLFF. Full variable domain (rest looked up from reference TRBV5-1 and TRBJ1-4): KAGVTQTPRYLIKTRGQQVTLSCSPISGHRSVSWYQQTPGQGLQFLFEYFSETQRNKGNFPGRFSGRQFSNSRSEMNVSTLELGDSALYLCASSSTGLATNEKLFFGSGTQLSVL.

The V gene is TRBV10-2, the J gene TRBJ1-2; tentative D call: TRBD1 (5 bases). The CDR3 is made up of 14 amino acids. Germline CDR1 and CDR2: WSHSY and SAAADI. The V end lost 0 bases, the J end lost 3 bases, and 8 bases lay between the germline ends. CDR3 in amino acids: CASSESQGYYGYTF. The DNA for the CDR3 is TGCGCCAGCAGTGAGTCGCAGGGATACTATGGCTACACCTTC.

V usage is TRBV7-6 and J usage is TRBJ2-7; 15 nucleotides match TRBD2. In germline, CDR1 is SGHVS, CDR2 FNYEAQ. Germline trimming cut 5 bases from V and 3 bases from J; bases unmatched to any gene: 20. The CDR3 consists of 21 residues. The CDR3 nucleotides read TGTGCCAGCAGCAACTCGGGGGGACTAGCGGGGGGACCTGGTCTGGGCTACGAGCAGTACTTC. It codes for CASSNSGGLAGGPGLGYEQYF.

The CDR3 reads CASSQSGQANTEAFF. In nucleotides, the CDR3 is TGCGCCAGCAGCCAATCAGGACAGGCGAACACTGAAGCTTTCTTT. This chain connects TRBV4-1 to TRBJ1-1; TRBD1 matches 7 bases. The CDR3 is 15 amino acids. Unmatched junction bases numbered 4, after V lost 2 bases and J lost 1 base. Germline V gives CDR1 MGHRA, CDR2 YSYEKL.

This chain connects TRBV7-8 to TRBJ2-5; D gene uncertain. The V end was cut by 1 base, the J end by 7 bases, with 4 bases between. Germline CDR1 reads SGHVS; CDR2 reads FQNEAQ. CDR3 size: 11 residues. The CDR3 DNA sequence: TGTGCCAGCAGCTTAGTTCGGACCCAGTACTTC. Its protein is CASSLVRTQYF.

This chain links TRBV9 with TRBJ2-4, with 9 bases aligning to TRBD1. Germline loops: CDR1 SGDLS, CDR2 YYNGEE. The CDR3 spans 16 residues. V trimming: 4 bases; J trimming: 8 bases; junction bases outside the gene matches: 13. This CDR3 is CASSPRTGEGGDIQYF. The CDR3 nucleotides are TGTGCCAGCAGCCCGAGGACAGGGGAAGGGGGGGACATTCAGTACTTC.